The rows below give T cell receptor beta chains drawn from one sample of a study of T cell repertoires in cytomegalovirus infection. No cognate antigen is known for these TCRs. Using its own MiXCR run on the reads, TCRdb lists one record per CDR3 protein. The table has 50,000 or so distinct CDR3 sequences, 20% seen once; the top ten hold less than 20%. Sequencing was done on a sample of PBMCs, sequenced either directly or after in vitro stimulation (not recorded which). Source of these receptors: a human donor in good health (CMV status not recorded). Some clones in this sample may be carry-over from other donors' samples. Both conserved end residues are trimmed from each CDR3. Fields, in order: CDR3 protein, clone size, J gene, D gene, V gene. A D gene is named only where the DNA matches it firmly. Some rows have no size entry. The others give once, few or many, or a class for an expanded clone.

cdr3_aa: ASSLALAGATDTQY
clone_size: few
j_call: TRBJ2-3
d_call: TRBD2
v_call: TRBV11-2

cdr3_aa: ASRPHRGSETQY
clone_size: many
j_call: TRBJ2-5
d_call: TRBD1
v_call: TRBV28

cdr3_aa: ASGPWIAGPGDTQY
clone_size: few
j_call: TRBJ2-3
d_call: TRBD2
v_call: TRBV6-2/TRBV6-3

cdr3_aa: ASSQETGVSPQH
clone_size: few
j_call: TRBJ1-5
d_call: TRBD1
v_call: TRBV4-1

cdr3_aa: ATSRDLASGATDTQY
clone_size: -
j_call: TRBJ2-3
d_call: TRBD2
v_call: TRBV15

cdr3_aa: ASSLVGGEDGETQY
clone_size: many
j_call: TRBJ2-5
d_call: -
v_call: TRBV11-2

cdr3_aa: ASKIARGPNEQF
clone_size: -
j_call: TRBJ2-1
d_call: -
v_call: TRBV27

cdr3_aa: SAVKAGIYTEAF
clone_size: once
j_call: TRBJ1-1
d_call: -
v_call: TRBV20-1

cdr3_aa: ASSHGLGKTDEQF
clone_size: -
j_call: TRBJ2-1
d_call: -
v_call: TRBV5-4

cdr3_aa: ASSLRAFSSTGELF
clone_size: -
j_call: TRBJ2-2
d_call: -
v_call: TRBV11-3

cdr3_aa: ASSFGGELTYEQY
clone_size: -
j_call: TRBJ2-7
d_call: TRBD2
v_call: TRBV5-6

cdr3_aa: ASRDPSRQGAGSTGELF
clone_size: few
j_call: TRBJ2-2
d_call: TRBD1
v_call: TRBV19

cdr3_aa: ASSYGGNQPQH
clone_size: few
j_call: TRBJ1-5
d_call: -
v_call: TRBV6-6

cdr3_aa: ASSLTQGINTEAF
clone_size: many
j_call: TRBJ1-1
d_call: TRBD1
v_call: TRBV5-4

cdr3_aa: ASSFGGADEQF
clone_size: many
j_call: TRBJ2-1
d_call: -
v_call: TRBV7-2

cdr3_aa: ASSQRGTGTKPAGELF
clone_size: few
j_call: TRBJ2-2
d_call: -
v_call: TRBV4-1

cdr3_aa: ASQIRNNYGYT
clone_size: many
j_call: TRBJ1-2
d_call: -
v_call: TRBV28